These T cell receptor beta chains were read from a single sample in a study of beta chain features in type 1 diabetes. TCRdb keeps only in-frame clones here, not all; method: immunoSEQ multiplex PCR. The table lists under 300,000 clones, roughly a tenth of them singletons. The sequenced material came from naive CD4+ T cells from blood. The receptors were gathered from a man aged 25-45 years with type 1 diabetes. Each CDR3 is given with its conserved first and last residue. D genes are given only for firm matches. Not every row has a clone size; where given, it reads once, few, many or a size class.

J: TRBJ1-5; size: NA; D: TRBD1; V: TRBV19; DNA: TGTGCCAGTAGTATTCAGGGGGATCAGCCCCAGCATTTT; CDR3: CASSIQGDQPQHF
J: TRBJ1-1; size: NA; D: TRBD1; V: TRBV7-9; DNA: TGTGCCAGCAGCTTAGTCCTTCGGACAGGGACAACTTTCTTT; CDR3: CASSLVLRTGTTFF
J: TRBJ2-7; size: few; D: NA; V: TRBV23-1; DNA: TGCGCCAGCAGTCAATTGGCAGGAACCTACGAGCAGTACTTC; CDR3: CASSQLAGTYEQYF
J: TRBJ2-1; size: NA; D: TRBD1; V: TRBV4-3; DNA: TGCGCCAGCAGCCAGTCCAGGGGGACCCCCTACAATGAGCAGTTCTTC; CDR3: CASSQSRGTPYNEQFF
J: TRBJ1-2; size: NA; D: NA; V: TRBV28; DNA: TGTGCCAGCAGTTTAGGAGGTGCCGGCTATGGCTACACCTTC; CDR3: CASSLGGAGYGYTF
J: TRBJ1-2; size: few; D: TRBD1; V: TRBV29-1; DNA: TGCAGCGTTGTAGGGGACAGGGACTATGGCTACACCTTC; CDR3: CSVVGDRDYGYTF
J: TRBJ2-7; size: few; D: TRBD1; V: TRBV15; DNA: TGTGCCACCAGCAGAGATGGGGGACAGGGGGTCTCCTACGAGCAGTACTTC; CDR3: CATSRDGGQGVSYEQYF
J: TRBJ2-1; size: NA; D: TRBD2; V: TRBV30; DNA: TGTGCCTGGATGGTAGCGGGGGGGCACTCCTACAATGAGCAGTTCTTC; CDR3: CAWMVAGGHSYNEQFF
J: TRBJ2-1; size: NA; D: NA; V: TRBV7-3; DNA: TGTGCCAGCAGCCTGGGGACTAATGAGCAGTTCTTC; CDR3: CASSLGTNEQFF
J: TRBJ2-3; size: few; D: TRBD1; V: TRBV5-4; DNA: TGTGCCAGCAGCGCCTACAGGGGGCGCACAGATACGCAGTATTTT; CDR3: CASSAYRGRTDTQYF
J: TRBJ2-1; size: NA; D: NA; V: TRBV10-3; DNA: TGTGCCATCAGTGAGCTACGGAATGAGCAGTTCTTC; CDR3: CAISELRNEQFF
J: TRBJ2-1; size: NA; D: NA; V: TRBV5-1; DNA: TGCGCCAGCAGCTTGGATCAGGGTCCCTACAATGAGCAGTTCTTC; CDR3: CASSLDQGPYNEQFF
J: TRBJ2-2; size: few; D: NA; V: TRBV6-4; DNA: TGTGCCAGCACCCCCAATACCGGCGGGGAGCTGTTTTTT; CDR3: CASTPNTGGELFF
J: TRBJ2-3; size: few; D: NA; V: TRBV7-3; DNA: TGTGCCAGCAGCTTAAGTGGGGGGACAGATACGCAGTATTTT; CDR3: CASSLSGGTDTQYF
J: TRBJ1-5; size: few; D: NA; V: TRBV6-6; DNA: TGTGCCAGCAGTTACCCTCCAGGGCATAGCAATCAGCCCCAGCATTTT; CDR3: CASSYPPGHSNQPQHF
J: TRBJ1-2; size: NA; D: NA; V: TRBV5-6; DNA: TGTGCCAGCAGCTTACCCGGAGGGAACTATGGCTACACCTTC; CDR3: CASSLPGGNYGYTF
J: TRBJ1-5; size: few; D: NA; V: TRBV9; DNA: TGTGCCAGCAGCGTAGGCCCAGGGTACAATCAGCCCCAGCATTTT; CDR3: CASSVGPGYNQPQHF
J: TRBJ1-2; size: NA; D: NA; V: TRBV7-2; DNA: TGTGCCAGCAGCTTAGAACCCAGTGGGGGGAGCTACACCTTC; CDR3: CASSLEPSGGSYTF
J: TRBJ1-5; size: NA; D: NA; V: TRBV30; DNA: TGTGCCTGGAGTATTCCAATCGGGAAGCCCCAGCATTTT; CDR3: CAWSIPIGKPQHF
J: TRBJ2-2; size: NA; D: NA; V: TRBV2; DNA: TGTGCCAGCACCAGGGAAGGGACCGGGGAGCTGTTTTTT; CDR3: CASTREGTGELFF
J: TRBJ1-1; size: NA; D: TRBD1; V: TRBV2; DNA: TGTGCCAGCGGAGCGGACAGGGGGAACACTGAAGCTTTCTTT; CDR3: CASGADRGNTEAFF
J: TRBJ2-1; size: few; D: NA; V: TRBV4-3; DNA: TGCGCCAGCAGCGAGAGGTTCTTC; CDR3: CASSERFF